This is a list of T cell receptor beta chains from one sample in a study of OX40 agonist ivuxolimab in advanced cancers. TCRdb keeps only in-frame clones here, not all; method: immunoSEQ multiplex PCR. The sample carries approximately 59,000 clones, 80% to 90% recorded once. The input for sequencing was CD4+ or CD8+ T cells sorted from blood, taken in a trial of the OX40 agonist ivuxolimab. All receptors come from an adult with an advanced solid tumor such as melanoma, head and neck, liver or kidney cancer. Both conserved end residues are part of each CDR3. The order of the fields is V gene, clone size, J gene, D gene, CDR3 DNA, CDR3 protein. D genes are given only for firm matches. Expanded clones are given a class, and other clones once, few, many or no size at all.

>TRBV19|-|TRBJ2-5|-
TGTGCCAGTAGTGCGGACAGCCAAGAGACCCAGTACTTC
CASSADSQETQYF
>TRBV19|-|TRBJ1-6|-
TGTGCCAGTAGTCCATTGGACAGCAATAATTCACCCCTCCACTTT
CASSPLDSNNSPLHF
>TRBV6-5|-|TRBJ1-2|-
TGTGCCAGCAAAGCCCAGGGCCACCGCTCTATGGACTACACCTTC
CASKAQGHRSMDYTF
>TRBV2|-|TRBJ2-1|TRBD2
TGTGCCAGCAGTGGGGGACTAGCGGGGGTCAATGAGCAGTTCTTC
CASSGGLAGVNEQFF
>TRBV28|few|TRBJ1-1|-
TGTGCCAGCAGTTTAAAGGGCCCCCGGACTGAAGCTTTCTTT
CASSLKGPRTEAFF
>TRBV6-5|few|TRBJ2-7|TRBD1
TGTGCCAGCAGCGGGACAGGGGTCGAGCAGTACTTC
CASSGTGVEQYF
>TRBV10-3|few|TRBJ1-1|-
TGTGCCATCAAGGCAGGGGAAAACACTGAAGCTTTCTTT
CAIKAGENTEAFF
>TRBV11-2|-|TRBJ2-7|TRBD1
TGTGCCAGCAGCTTAAGGACAGGGGGCGGGGAGCAGTACTTC
CASSLRTGGGEQYF
>TRBV5-6|-|TRBJ2-3|TRBD1
TGTGCCAGCAGCTTACGGACAGGGTCTAGCACAGATACGCAGTATTTT
CASSLRTGSSTDTQYF
>TRBV18|-|TRBJ1-2|TRBD1
TGTGCCAGCTCAACGGGACAGAACTATGGCTACACCTTC
CASSTGQNYGYTF
>TRBV21-1|-|TRBJ1-5|-
TGTGCCAGCAGCAAAGATGACAGCCTTAGCAATCAGCCCCAGCATTTT
CASSKDDSLSNQPQHF
>TRBV14|-|TRBJ2-7|-
TGTGCCAGCAGCCAAGATCCTGCGAGGGGAGAGCAGTACTTC
CASSQDPARGEQYF
>TRBV10-3|-|TRBJ2-7|-
TGTGCCATCAGTGAGCCGCCTTCCTACGAGCAGTACTTC
CAISEPPSYEQYF
>TRBV7-2|-|TRBJ2-2|-
TGTGCCAGCAGCTTAGGATGGGTGGCCGGGGAGCTGTTTTTT
CASSLGWVAGELFF
>TRBV6-1|-|TRBJ1-5|-
TGTGCCAGCAGGAGGGGGGGGAACTTGCCCCAGCATTTT
CASRRGGNLPQHF
>TRBV5-1|-|TRBJ2-5|-
TGCGCCAGCAGCATAAAAGAGACCCAGTACTTC
CASSIKETQYF
>TRBV5-4|medium-sized|TRBJ1-6|-
TGTGCCAGCAGCTTGGTGGGGACCCCAATTCCCCTCCACTTT
CASSLVGTPIPLHF
>TRBV5-1|-|TRBJ2-5|-
TGCGCCAGCAGCTTGGACCGGGACGCTCAAGAGACCCAGTACTTC
CASSLDRDAQETQYF
>TRBV10-3|-|TRBJ2-5|-
TGTGCCATCAGTGACGTTGGGGAGAGAGAGACCCAGTACTTC
CAISDVGERETQYF
>TRBV5-1|few|TRBJ1-6|-
TGCGCCAGCAGCTTGGAGACAGCAGATAATTCACCCCTCCACTTT
CASSLETADNSPLHF
>TRBV6-1|-|TRBJ1-1|-
TGTGCCAGCAGTGAAAGAGGGGGTGAAGCTTTCTTT
CASSERGGEAFF
>TRBV28|-|TRBJ1-1|-
TGTGCCAGCAGTAGCAGCTGGGGGCGTAACACTGAAGCTTTCTTT
CASSSSWGRNTEAFF
>TRBV7-3|once|TRBJ2-3|-
TGTGCCAGCAGCCCCCGTAGGCGGGCGGATACGCAGTATTTT
CASSPRRRADTQYF
>TRBV15|-|TRBJ2-2|TRBD2
TGTGCCACCAGCGGACCGGGACAGGTCACTAGCGGGGCGATCACCGGGGAGCTGTTTTTT
CATSGPGQVTSGAITGELFF
>TRBV5-5|-|TRBJ2-7|TRBD1
TGTGCCAGCAGCAAAGACAGGGGAGAGCAGTACTTC
CASSKDRGEQYF
>TRBV7-8|-|TRBJ1-5|-
TGTGCCAGCAACGGCAGGGTCGGCAATCAGCCCCAGCATTTT
CASNGRVGNQPQHF
>TRBV28|few|TRBJ1-3|-
TGTGCCAGCAGTTTTGCCGGGGGCTCTGGAAACACCATATATTTT
CASSFAGGSGNTIYF
>TRBV7-8|-|TRBJ2-7|-
TGTGCCAGCAGCTTAGCCGGGTCGGACGAGCAGTACTTC
CASSLAGSDEQYF
>TRBV2|-|TRBJ2-7|-
TGTGCCAGCAGGGGACGGCAAAAAGGCTACGAGCAGTACTTC
CASRGRQKGYEQYF
>TRBV11-3|-|TRBJ2-5|TRBD2
TGTGCCAGCAGCTTGCCTGCTAGCGGGGGGGCAGAGACCCAGTACTTC
CASSLPASGGAETQYF
>TRBV9|-|TRBJ1-1|-
TGTGCCAGCAGCGTAGGACCGAGCACTGAAGCTTTCTTT
CASSVGPSTEAFF
>TRBV7-2|few|TRBJ1-2|-
TGTGCCAGCAGCTCTTTGTCGAAGGGGTACACCTTC
CASSSLSKGYTF
>TRBV11-3|-|TRBJ1-6|-
TGTGCCAGCAGCTACGGTGACAGGAATTCACCCCTCCACTTT
CASSYGDRNSPLHF
>TRBV2|-|TRBJ2-1|-
TGTGCCAGCAGTGCCCTGAATGAGCAGTTCTTC
CASSALNEQFF
>TRBV15|-|TRBJ1-1|-
TGTGCCACCAGCAGAGAAAGGGGGACTGAAGCTTTCTTT
CATSRERGTEAFF
>TRBV18|-|TRBJ1-5|TRBD1
TGTGCCAGCTCACCGGGACAGGATGGCAATCAGCCCCAGCATTTT
CASSPGQDGNQPQHF
>TRBV2|-|TRBJ2-3|-
TGTGCCAGCCTTTCGGACAGCACAGATACGCAGTATTTT
CASLSDSTDTQYF
>TRBV5-6|once|TRBJ1-2|-
TGTGCCAGCAGCGATGACTTGCCCTATGGCTACACCTTC
CASSDDLPYGYTF
>TRBV25-1|-|TRBJ1-4|TRBD1
TGTGCCAGCAGTGTGGGGACAGGGACTTTAATGGAAAAACTGTTTTTT
CASSVGTGTLMEKLFF
>TRBV4-1|-|TRBJ2-7|TRBD2
TGCGCCAGCAGCCCTCCCCCGCTAGCGGGGGGGCTGGACGAGCAGTACTTC
CASSPPPLAGGLDEQYF
>TRBV4-2|-|TRBJ1-4|-
TGTGCCAGCAGCCAAGATCGGGTCAGCCTTAATGAAAAACTGTTTTTT
CASSQDRVSLNEKLFF
>TRBV11-2|-|TRBJ2-7|-
TGTGCCAGCAGCTTTGGCAGGGGTAGGACCTACGAGCAGTACTTC
CASSFGRGRTYEQYF
>TRBV6-5|-|TRBJ2-7|TRBD1
TGTGCCAGCAGTTATGGACAGGGTTTCTACGAGCAGTACTTC
CASSYGQGFYEQYF
>TRBV5-6|-|TRBJ1-2|-
TGTGCCAGCAGCAGAGGGACCACTGCTAACTATGGCTACACCTTC
CASSRGTTANYGYTF
>TRBV4-1|-|TRBJ1-6|TRBD1
TGCGCCAGCAGCTTAGGGACAGAACGAAGCTCCTATAATTCACCCCTCCACTTT
CASSLGTERSSYNSPLHF
>TRBV19|-|TRBJ2-7|-
TGTGCCAGCTCCGGGCCGAAGGGCTACTACGAGCAGTACTTC
CASSGPKGYYEQYF
>TRBV5-1|-|TRBJ1-2|TRBD1
TGCGCCAGCAGCTTGGGCGGACAGGGGGTAGAGGGCTACACCTTC
CASSLGGQGVEGYTF